Below are 28 T cell receptor beta chains sequenced from a single sample in a study of neurological immune-mediated disorders. Using its own MiXCR run on the 5' RACE reads, TCRdb lists one record per CDR3 protein. The table includes 40,000 or so distinct CDR3 sequences, about 4.8% detected once. Sequenced sample: CD4+ T cells from blood. These receptors all stem from a man aged 18-30 years in good health.

Many counts were recorded for this clonotype. V usage is TRBV12-3 or TRBV12-4 and J usage is TRBJ2-1, with unresolved D. The CDR3 runs to 12 residues. Trimming took 2 bases from V and 2 from J, leaving 1 base between them. CDR3 nucleotide sequence: TGTGCCAGCAGTTTACCCTACAATGAGCAGTTCTTC. Protein sequence: CASSLPYNEQFF.

This clonotype appeared many times. DNA for the CDR3: TGTGCCAGCAGCTTAGTCGGGGTGATCGGAGAGACCCAGTACTTC. As protein: CASSLVGVIGETQYF. The rearrangement uses TRBV7-9 and TRBJ2-5; the D gene is possibly TRBD2 (5 bases). Trimming removed 1 base at V and 4 bases at J, with 13 bases between. The germline V gene encodes CDR1 SEHNR and CDR2 FQNEAQ (reference sequence). The CDR3 is 15 residues long.

The sample holds many counts of this clonotype. This rearrangement joins TRBV25-1 to TRBJ1-5; D is ambiguous. Trimming left V 5 bases short and J 6 bases short, with 17 bases between. Germline V gives CDR1 MGHDK, CDR2 SYGVNS. CDR3 length: 15 residues. CDR3 bases: TGTGCCAGCAGTCCCCGCGACGGGGTGCCTCAGCCCCAGCATTTT. Protein: CASSPRDGVPQPQHF.

This chain joins TRBV20-1 and TRBJ1-2; D unresolved. The CDR3 has 13 amino acids. With 0 bases removed from V and 7 bases from J, the gap between germline ends came to 12 bases. The germline CDR1 and CDR2 sequences are DFQATT and SNEGSKA (reference sequence). DNA for the CDR3: TGCAGTGCTAGAGATAACCTTAACGGTGGCTACACCTTC. It yields the protein CSARDNLNGGYTF.

This clonotype was counted at least ten times. This chain joins TRBV7-2 and TRBJ2-7; D perhaps matches TRBD2 (6 bases). Germline V CDR1 and CDR2: SGHTA, FQGNSA. V was clipped by 4 bases and J by 2 bases, with 9 bases between them. The CDR3 loop spans 13 amino acids. Here the CDR3 reads CASSSGTPYEQYF. The CDR3 coding sequence is TGTGCCAGCAGCTCCGGGACTCCCTACGAGCAGTACTTC.

This clonotype was recorded at least ten times. The CDR3 loop reads CASSQDQGSYSPLHF. The CDR3 coding sequence is TGTGCCAGCAGCCAAGATCAGGGGAGTTATTCACCCCTCCACTTT. The chain uses TRBV14 and TRBJ1-6, with D perhaps TRBD1 (6 bases). The CDR3 is made up of 15 amino acids. The germline V gene encodes CDR1 SGHDN and CDR2 FVKESK. V lost 0 bases and J 8 bases, leaving 11 bases between the germline ends.

This clonotype showed up many times. This chain joins TRBV29-1 and TRBJ2-1; D is tentatively TRBD1 or TRBD2 (5 bases each). Germline values: CDR1 SQVTM, CDR2 ANQGSEA. The CDR3 sequence is 12 residues long. Deletions cut 7 bases from V and 10 bases from J, with 17 bases between. The CDR3 DNA is TGCAGCGGAGGGACCGCCGGGTCGGAGCAGTTCTTC. Its translation: CSGGTAGSEQFF.

In the case of this clonotype: One junction end does not reproduce the germline sequence, and a read error may be involved. The chain links TRBV20-1 to TRBJ1-1; tentative D call: TRBD1 (6 bases). The CDR3 has 14 amino acids. Germline CDR1 is DFQATT and CDR2 is SNEGSKA (reference sequence). This chain's CDR3 is CSANAWGRNNEAFF. The CDR3 DNA reads TGCAGTGCTAATGCCTGGGGGCGAAACAATGAAGCTTTCTTT.

In its sample, this clonotype was seen many times. The chain has TRBV11-3 and TRBJ2-1; TRBD2 agrees at 12 bases. Germline-derived CDR1 and CDR2 are SGHNT and YENEEA. V was clipped by 5 bases and J by 5 bases; unmatched bases: 4. This CDR3 has 15 residues. The CDR3 sequence: CASSLGTSGHNEQFF. CDR3 bases: TGTGCCAGCAGCCTCGGGACTAGCGGGCACAATGAGCAGTTCTTC. Complete variable domain (other parts from reference TRBV11-3 and TRBJ2-1): EAGVVQSPRYKIIEKKQPVAFWCNPISGHNTLYWYLQNLGQGPELLIRYENEEAVDDSQLPKDRFSAERLKGVDSTLKIQPAELGDSAVYLCASSLGTSGHNEQFFGPGTRLTVL.

This clonotype was detected ten times or more. The V gene is TRBV6-1, the J gene TRBJ2-7, with D possibly matching TRBD2 (5 bases). Germline-derived CDR1 and CDR2 are MNHNS and SASEGT. The CDR3 extends over 14 amino acids. Trimming removed 7 bases at V and 3 bases at J, with 16 bases between. The CDR3 DNA reads as TGTGCCAGCACGGGGTTCCTTGGTTACTACGAGCAGTACTTC. Amino acid sequence: CASTGFLGYYEQYF.

This clonotype was counted ten times or more. The V and J genes are TRBV19 and TRBJ2-4; D not certain. The germline V gene encodes CDR1 LNHDA and CDR2 SQIVND (reference sequence). V shed 4 bases and J shed 4 bases, with 8 bases lying between them. The CDR3 length is 13 residues. The chain's CDR3 is CASSTLQKNIQYF. The CDR3 DNA reads as TGTGCCAGTAGTACCCTACAGAAAAACATTCAGTACTTC.

This clonotype has ten or more counts. This chain links TRBV5-1 with TRBJ2-6, with no clear D. V dropped 6 bases and J dropped 2 bases, with 9 bases sitting between them. The CDR3 has 14 residues. The germline gives CDR1 SGHRS, CDR2 YFSETQ. CDR3 loop: CASIPSPGANVLTF. CDR3 coding DNA: TGCGCCAGCATCCCTTCCCCTGGGGCCAACGTCCTGACTTTC.

This clonotype was seen ten or more times. This sequence joins TRBV10-3 and TRBJ2-7, with 8 positions matching TRBD2. Germline CDR1 and CDR2: ENHRY and SYGVKD. The CDR3 runs 14 residues. The junction had 6 bases not matched to a gene; V was cut back by 6 bases and J by 2 bases. CDR3 in DNA: TGTGCCATCAGCGGAGCGACTAGCGCCTACGAGCAGTACTTC. As protein: CAISGATSAYEQYF.

This clonotype showed up many times. This chain joins TRBV7-2 and TRBJ2-1; tentative D call: TRBD2 (6 bases). There are 19 residues in the CDR3. Germline-derived CDR1 and CDR2 are SGHTA and FQGNSA. V gave up 5 bases and J gave up 0 bases, with 23 bases separating them. For the CDR3, the DNA is TGTGCCAGCAGCCCCTTGATTCACGGGGGAACCGCCTCCTACAATGAGCAGTTCTTC. The encoded protein is CASSPLIHGGTASYNEQFF.

This clonotype was counted many times. The chain combines TRBV28 with TRBJ1-6; no clear D gene. Germline lookup yields CDR1 MDHEN and CDR2 SYDVKM. The CDR3 covers 12 residues. V shed 6 bases and J shed 10 bases, with 10 bases lying between them. In DNA form, the CDR3 reads TGTGCCAGCAGACCCCACGGGTCACCCCTCCACTTT. It specifies CASRPHGSPLHF.

This clonotype has at least ten counts. V gene TRBV7-6 combines with J gene TRBJ1-2; possibly TRBD1 for D (5 bases). This CDR3 has 13 residues. Germline V gene data show CDR1 as SGHVS and CDR2 as FNYEAQ. V lost 1 base to trimming and J lost 8 bases, with 11 bases between them. The CDR3 region is CASSLGGGVGYTF. For the CDR3, the DNA is TGTGCCAGCAGCTTAGGGGGGGGGGTCGGCTACACCTTC.

The chain combines TRBV4-3 with TRBJ1-6, with D perhaps matching TRBD1 (5 bases). This CDR3 region has 14 residues. Between the trimmed V and J ends, which lost 0 bases and 10 bases, there was a span of 10 bases. Germline lookup yields CDR1 LGHNA and CDR2 YSLEER. The CDR3 sequence: CASSQDGGTSPLHF. CDR3 bases: TGCGCCAGCAGCCAAGATGGGGGAACCTCACCCCTCCACTTT.

To note about this clonotype: The DNA is omitted, as the CDR3 cannot be located on it reliably, and the CDR3 follows TCRdb's listing. The chain's CDR3 is CASSNFPGETQYFGPGTGELFF. V gene TRBV5-1 combines with J gene TRBJ2-2; no DNA check was done on the table's D call, TRBD1. The CDR3 is 22 residues long, ends included. The germline CDR1 and CDR2 sequences are SGHRS and YFSETQ.

This clonotype was seen at least ten times. The chain carries TRBV19 and TRBJ1-5, with D unresolved. The ends were cut back, 0 bases at V and 3 bases at J, with 6 bases in the middle. Germline CDR1 and CDR2: LNHDA and SQIVND (reference sequence). This CDR3 is 14 amino acids long. The CDR3 DNA is TGTGCCAGTAGTATAGACGTGTTCAATCAGCCCCAGCATTTT. It translates to CASSIDVFNQPQHF.

In its sample, this clonotype was seen many times. The J gene is TRBJ1-5, the V gene TRBV29-1; TRBD1 might be the D (5 bases). This CDR3 region has 15 residues. Germline V gene lookup returns CDR1 SQVTM and CDR2 ANQGSEA. V was trimmed by 4 bases and J by 0 bases, leaving 13 bases between them. The CDR3 nucleotides are TGCAGCGTTGTTCTTACAGGTGATAGCAATCAGCCCCAGCATTTT. It specifies CSVVLTGDSNQPQHF.

This clonotype was picked up many times. No DNA is shown, since the ends of the CDR3 on it are uncertain; the CDR3 is the one TCRdb lists. The gene calls are TRBV20-1 and TRBJ1-2; the DNA was not used to check the table's D call, TRBD1. Germline CDR1 and CDR2: DFQATT and SNEGSKA (reference sequence). The CDR3 region is 16 residues in length, termini included. CDR3 amino acids: CSASPGQGFLWNGYTF.

Ten or more counts support this clonotype. This chain links TRBV7-2 with TRBJ1-3; 8 nucleotides match TRBD1. Trimming at V came to 3 bases and at J to 8 bases, leaving 6 bases not matched to a gene. The CDR3 totals 14 residues. Germline values: CDR1 SGHTA, CDR2 FQGNSA. The DNA of the CDR3 is TGTGCCAGCAGCTTTACAGGGGGGGTAGACACCATATATTTT. Protein product: CASSFTGGVDTIYF.

This clonotype is judged medium-sized. V usage is TRBV20-1 and J usage is TRBJ2-3; no clear D. The CDR3 is 14 amino acids. Germline CDR1 is DFQATT and CDR2 is SNEGSKA (reference sequence). V lost 5 bases to trimming and J lost 0 bases, with 12 bases between them. For the CDR3, the DNA is TGCAGTGCTGCACTGGTTACTAGCACAGATACGCAGTATTTT. Its translation: CSAALVTSTDTQYF.

The chain is built from TRBV20-1 and TRBJ2-3, with 7 bases aligning to TRBD2. Unmatched junction bases numbered 14, after V lost 5 bases and J lost 9 bases. The CDR3 sequence is 14 residues long. Germline CDR1 DFQATT, CDR2 SNEGSKA (reference sequence). The CDR3 region has the DNA TGCAGTGCTGAGAGGGGACTACCGATTGGAACGCAGTATTTT. Its protein product is CSAERGLPIGTQYF.

This clonotype came up many times. The chain recombines TRBV20-1 with TRBJ2-7; TRBD2 matches at 7 bases. The CDR3 runs to 14 residues. After removal of 0 bases from V and 7 bases from J, the junction contained 9 bases not matched to a gene. From germline, CDR1 is DFQATT and CDR2 SNEGSKA (reference sequence). CDR3 nucleotide sequence: TGCAGTGCTAGAGATTGGGCGGGGGATTATGAGCAGTACTTC. Protein sequence: CSARDWAGDYEQYF.

This clonotype was detected ten times or more. The gene calls are TRBV20-1 and TRBJ1-3; possibly TRBD1 for D (5 bases). The CDR3 is 12 residues long. Germline values: CDR1 DFQATT, CDR2 SNEGSKA (reference sequence). The CDR3 DNA is TGCAGGGGGCCCGGCCCAAGAAACACCATATATTTT. Amino acid sequence: CRGPGPRNTIYF.

In its sample, this clonotype was seen many times. The chain is built from TRBV15 and TRBJ1-2, with D tentatively TRBD1 (5 bases). Looked up from germline, CDR1 is LNHNV and CDR2 is YYDKDF (reference sequence). With 9 bases removed from V and 3 bases from J, the gap between germline ends came to 17 bases. This CDR3 spans 14 amino acids. The CDR3 here is CATGAGRRDYGYTF. CDR3 DNA sequence: TGTGCCACTGGGGCAGGCCGACGGGACTATGGCTACACCTTC. Full variable domain (missing parts from reference TRBV15 and TRBJ1-2): DAMVIQNPRYQVTQFGKPVTLSCSQTLNHNVMYWYQQKSSQAPKLLFHYYDKDFNNEADTPDNFQSRRPNTSFCFLDIRSPGLGDTAMYLCATGAGRRDYGYTFGSGTRLTVV.

This clonotype was seen repeatedly, ten times or more. CDR3 DNA: TGTGCCAGCAGTTACCCCCGGGGGGTCGACACCGGGGAGCTGTTTTTT. Encoded protein: CASSYPRGVDTGELFF. The rearrangement links TRBV6-5 to TRBJ2-2; 7 bases agree with TRBD2. Germline trimming cut 2 bases from V and 3 bases from J; bases unmatched to any gene: 6. The CDR3 extends over 16 amino acids. Germline-derived CDR1 and CDR2 are MNHEY and SVGAGI.